This is a list of T cell receptor beta chains from one sample in a study of T cell clonotyping in hematopoietic cell transplantation. Repertoires were generated with immunoSEQ multiplex PCR, while TCRdb's copy carries only in-frame clones and drops some. This table holds around 17,000 clones, about 83% found once. Sequencing was performed on PBMCs, taken 100 days after allogeneic stem cell transplant. The receptors were sampled from a male patient aged 55-69 years who had an allogeneic stem cell transplant from a related donor, so the T cells may come from the graft donor. Some clones in this sample may be carry-over from other donors' samples. Each CDR3 is given with its conserved first and last residue. A D gene is named only where the DNA matches it firmly. Size is omitted from some rows. Given values are once, few, many or a class for expanded clones.

TRBV28,-,-,TRBJ2-1,CASKGGGSYNEQFF,TGTGCCAGCAAGGGGGGCGGCTCCTACAATGAGCAGTTCTTC
TRBV5-4,-,-,TRBJ1-3,CASSFPNGNTIYF,TGTGCCAGCAGCTTCCCAAATGGAAACACCATATATTTT
TRBV15,-,-,TRBJ2-3,CATSEPLRSSDTQYF,TGTGCCACCAGTGAGCCTCTGAGGAGTTCAGATACGCAGTATTTT
TRBV5-1,-,-,TRBJ1-1,CASGPALNTEAFF,TGCGCCAGCGGGCCGGCGTTGAACACTGAAGCTTTCTTT
TRBV2,-,-,TRBJ2-7,CASRISSGPYEQYF,TGTGCCAGCAGGATTAGTTCGGGGCCCTACGAGCAGTACTTC
TRBV19,-,-,TRBJ1-6,CASSVSYRSNLNSPLHF,TGTGCCAGTAGTGTATCGTACAGGTCAAACTTGAATTCACCCCTCCACTTT
TRBV6-5,-,-,TRBJ2-1,CASRSEGGINEQFF,TGTGCCAGCAGAAGCGAGGGGGGAATAAATGAGCAGTTCTTC
TRBV7-2,-,-,TRBJ2-3,CASSSRGGRLADTQYF,TGTGCCAGCAGCTCCCGCGGAGGGCGGTTGGCAGATACGCAGTATTTT
TRBV4-3,-,-,TRBJ1-3,CASSQDYSRQRPGNTIYF,TGCGCCAGCAGCCAAGATTATAGCCGACAGAGGCCTGGAAACACCATATATTTT
TRBV7-2,-,-,TRBJ2-3,CASSISQRDTQYF,TGTGCCAGCAGCATTTCACAGAGAGATACGCAGTATTTT
TRBV9,-,-,TRBJ2-5,CASSVHSVHQETQYF,TGTGCCAGCAGCGTACATAGCGTGCACCAAGAGACCCAGTACTTC
TRBV4-2,-,-,TRBJ2-2,CASSQGRGEDTGELFF,TGTGCCAGCAGCCAAGGCAGGGGTGAGGACACCGGGGAGCTGTTTTTT
TRBV7-8,-,-,TRBJ2-5,CASSSRTAEGAQYF,TGTGCCAGCAGCTCGAGGACAGCCGAAGGGGCCCAGTACTTC
TRBV7-2,-,-,TRBJ2-5,CASSLSSGTPETQYF,TGTGCCAGCAGCTTAAGCTCCGGGACTCCTGAGACCCAGTACTTC
TRBV7-2,few,TRBD1,TRBJ2-5,CASSFPGGSKTQYF,TGTGCCAGCAGCTTCCCAGGGGGCTCGAAGACCCAGTACTTC
TRBV9,-,TRBD2,TRBJ2-5,CASSPLMSGGAETQYF,TGTGCCAGCAGCCCCCTGATGAGCGGGGGGGCCGAGACCCAGTACTTC
TRBV11-2,-,-,TRBJ2-1,CASSLDRGEQFF,TGTGCCAGCAGCTTAGATCGTGGGGAGCAGTTCTTC
TRBV30,-,-,TRBJ1-5,CAWRDLPGDPQHF,TGTGCCTGGAGGGACCTTCCAGGCGACCCCCAGCATTTT
TRBV7-2,-,-,TRBJ2-1,CASSIVPGEVDNEQFF,TGTGCCAGCAGCATCGTACCGGGGGAAGTGGACAATGAGCAGTTCTTC
TRBV11-2,-,-,TRBJ2-7,CASSLARSTNPREQYF,TGTGCCAGCAGCTTAGCTAGGTCGACCAACCCCCGCGAGCAGTACTTC
TRBV7-3,-,-,TRBJ2-4,CASSLTQKTPYQAKNIQYF,TGTGCCAGCAGCTTAACTCAGAAGACACCCTACCAAGCCAAAAACATTCAGTACTTC
TRBV5-6,-,-,TRBJ1-6,CASSLERGPRWHSPLHF,TGTGCCAGCAGCTTGGAGAGGGGCCCAAGGTGGCATTCACCCCTCCACTTT
TRBV6-5,-,-,TRBJ1-2,CASSLAPDGGGYTF,TGTGCCAGCAGCCTAGCTCCCGATGGAGGCGGCTACACCTTC
TRBV6-5,-,TRBD2,TRBJ2-2,CASSQGLAAGELFF,TGTGCCAGCAGTCAAGGACTAGCGGCCGGGGAGCTGTTTTTT
TRBV19,-,-,TRBJ1-2,CASSPDRNSYGYTF,TGTGCCAGTAGCCCGGACAGAAATTCCTATGGCTACACCTTC
TRBV2,once,-,TRBJ2-7,CASSATVQSYEQYF,TGTGCCAGCAGTGCCACAGTCCAATCCTACGAGCAGTACTTC
TRBV30,-,-,TRBJ2-1,CARESSYNEQFF,TGTGCCCGGGAAAGCTCCTACAATGAGCAGTTCTTC
TRBV11-2,few,-,TRBJ1-5,CASSWMVDQPQHF,TGTGCCAGCAGCTGGATGGTGGATCAGCCCCAGCATTTT
TRBV4-3,-,-,TRBJ1-1,CASSPGTANTEAFF,TGCGCCAGCAGCCCCGGGACGGCGAACACTGAAGCTTTCTTT
TRBV7-9,-,TRBD2,TRBJ2-7,CASGRGGSYEQYF,TGTGCCAGCGGGCGGGGGGGATCCTACGAGCAGTACTTC
TRBV19,-,TRBD1,TRBJ2-2,CATPAGTGTGELFF,TGTGCCACCCCGGCCGGGACAGGCACCGGGGAGCTGTTTTTT
TRBV30,-,-,TRBJ1-5,CAWGPGSNQPQHF,TGTGCCTGGGGACCTGGAAGCAATCAGCCCCAGCATTTT
TRBV29-1,-,-,TRBJ2-1,CSVLPGREGKQFF,TGCAGCGTGCTCCCGGGACGAGAGGGCAAGCAGTTCTTC
TRBV28,-,-,TRBJ2-7,CASSSPGHSYEQYF,TGTGCCAGCAGTTCTCCGGGACATAGTTACGAGCAGTACTTC
TRBV11-2,-,-,TRBJ2-2,CASSFNQGTGELSF,TGTGCCAGCAGCTTCAACCAGGGAACCGGGGAGCTGTCTTTT
TRBV4-2,-,TRBD1,TRBJ1-6,CASSQGVDRDNSPLHF,TGTGCCAGCAGCCAGGGGGTGGACAGGGATAATTCACCCCTCCACTTT
TRBV6-6,-,-,TRBJ1-3,CATAEVSGNTIYF,TGTGCCACCGCGGAAGTCTCTGGAAACACCATATATTTT
TRBV11-2,-,-,TRBJ2-5,CASSPLVGFEETQYF,TGTGCCAGCAGCCCCCTGGTTGGATTTGAAGAGACCCAGTACTTC
TRBV5-4,-,TRBD2,TRBJ2-3,CASSGGLASTDTQYF,TGTGCCAGCAGCGGTGGACTAGCGAGCACAGATACGCAGTATTTT
TRBV27,-,-,TRBJ2-1,CASTDYNEQFF,TGTGCCAGCACGGACTACAATGAGCAGTTCTTC
TRBV6-5,-,-,TRBJ1-3,CASSYRPESGNTIYF,TGTGCCAGCAGTTATCGGCCGGAATCTGGAAACACCATATATTTT
TRBV28,-,TRBD2,TRBJ2-2,CASNRGGNTGELFF,TGTGCCAGCAACCGCGGGGGGAACACCGGGGAGCTGTTTTTT
TRBV7-2,-,TRBD2,TRBJ2-3,CASSLEGGGADTQYF,TGTGCCAGCAGCTTAGAGGGCGGGGGGGCAGATACGCAGTATTTT
TRBV21-1,-,-,TRBJ1-5,CASSRCRGNQPQHF,TGTGCCAGCAGCAGGTGTCGGGGTAATCAGCCCCAGCATTTT
TRBV7-9,-,-,TRBJ2-5,CASSLGAAGYQETQYF,TGTGCCAGCAGCTTAGGGGCTGCCGGGTACCAAGAGACCCAGTACTTC
TRBV5-1,-,-,TRBJ1-5,CASSLGTPNQPQHF,TGCGCCAGCAGCTTAGGGACACCTAATCAGCCCCAGCATTTT
TRBV7-8,-,TRBD2,TRBJ2-7,CASSRLAGGLGEQYF,TGTGCCAGCAGCCGACTAGCGGGGGGATTGGGCGAGCAGTACTTC
TRBV6-4,-,-,TRBJ1-6,CASSDRGNSPLHF,TGTGCCAGCAGTGACAGGGGCAATTCACCCCTCCACTTT
TRBV2,-,-,TRBJ2-2,CASMGTANTGELFF,TGTGCCAGCATGGGGACTGCGAACACCGGGGAGCTGTTTTTT
TRBV11-3,once,-,TRBJ2-5,CASSLGFKGRETQYF,TGTGCCAGCAGCTTAGGTTTCAAAGGGCGGGAGACCCAGTACTTC
TRBV14,-,-,TRBJ1-1,CASSLYRAPGATEAFF,TGTGCCAGCAGCCTCTACAGGGCTCCAGGGGCGACTGAAGCTTTCTTT
TRBV30,-,TRBD1,TRBJ2-3,CAWGQGGVADTQYF,TGTGCCTGGGGACAGGGGGGTGTAGCAGATACGCAGTATTTT
TRBV5-1,-,-,TRBJ2-7,CASSLDSRPPYF,TGCGCCAGCAGCTTGGATTCCCGTCCGCCGTACTTC
TRBV7-2,-,-,TRBJ2-4,CASSLALAKNIQYF,TGTGCCAGCAGCCTGGCACTGGCCAAAAACATTCAGTACTTC
TRBV5-6,-,-,TRBJ1-5,CASSNTGNQPQHF,TGTGCCAGCAGCAACACAGGGAATCAGCCCCAGCATTTT
TRBV5-1,-,TRBD2,TRBJ2-3,CASSPLTSGGTDTQYF,TGCGCCAGCAGCCCACTGACTAGCGGGGGAACAGATACGCAGTATTTT
TRBV4-3,-,TRBD1,TRBJ2-1,CASSQDHPAGGVGEQFF,TGCGCCAGCAGCCAAGACCACCCCGCAGGGGGCGTTGGTGAGCAGTTCTTC
TRBV7-6,-,-,TRBJ1-4,CASRYGRSTNEKLFF,TGTGCCAGCAGGTACGGCAGGTCGACTAATGAAAAACTGTTTTTT
TRBV6-4,-,-,TRBJ1-1,CASSDSSRGGEAFF,TGTGCCAGCAGTGACTCGAGTCGGGGAGGGGAAGCTTTCTTT
TRBV19,-,-,TRBJ2-1,CASSIPPKRLDRGEQFF,TGTGCCAGTAGTATTCCCCCAAAACGACTAGATCGAGGTGAGCAGTTCTTC